Listed here is a single TCR beta chain. Its binding antigen is unknown. Base quality data are lacking; no much larger clone is found one base away. Libraries came from bulk RNA-seq. The sample was run on an Illumina HiSeq 2500. The authors' pipeline ran thus. In the separate targeted TCR-seq dataset, CDR3 sequences were extracted from raw reads and quantified using MiXCR version 2.1.5 with default parameters. The separate targeted TCR-seq dataset defined each TCR-beta clone by its combination of V gene, J gene and CDR3 sequence. For the separate targeted TCR-seq dataset, clones with fewer than three counts were filtered out, after which only the 90% most strongly expressed clones in each sample were kept. For each tissue in the separate targeted TCR-seq dataset, Treg-Tconv overlap was calculated by dividing the number of shared clones by the total number of Treg clones and multiplying by 100. The public reads were run again by TCRdb, first through fastp at Q25 and then through MiXCR, and only productive beta chains were kept. Entries that share a CDR3 protein sequence are merged under the most common genes and DNA. The V and J calls were not made by the authors but by TCRdb's processing. Within this sample are around 3,500 distinct CDR3 sequences, with about 73% of them counted one time only. Around 2% of the sample comes from the top ten.

These data are taken from a study of draining lymph node invasion in breast cancer (dated by TCRdb to 2020 to 2021). About the full investigation: Nodal metastasis was diagnosed by histology and cytokeratin immunohistochemistry, and confirmation was obtained by EpCAM/CD45 flow cytometry. In a separate targeted assay, sorted memory regulatory T cells and memory conventional CD4 T cells were compared across breast cancer tissues by bulk TCR-beta CDR3 sequencing. From each patient, matched non-invaded and tumor-invaded tumor-draining lymph nodes and the primary tumor were collected, and both Treg and Tconv subsets were profiled. Lymph nodes from five patients were covered by the separate targeted TCR sequencing, and for three of those patients the primary tumors were sequenced as well.

Ends trimmed: V by 7 bases, J by 0 bases; bases unmatched to a gene: 5. CDR1 and CDR2 were assigned from the germline V gene as SGHTA and FQGNSA. The CDR3 starts with the cysteine, ends with the phenylalanine, and has 15 residues. The DNA shown is the 45-base CDR3, in frame from base 1. Broad study findings and their caveats: Roughly 12-22% of Treg TCRs were shared with Tconvs per tissue, interpreted as suggesting peripheral Treg induction. Whether Treg conversion occurred in a given organ or whether converted Tregs recirculated between nodes and tumor could not be resolved from the data. TCRs shared between the Treg and Tconv subsets were regarded as suggesting, but not proving, a common clonal origin. In the targeted TCR-seq data, Tregs appeared more clonally expanded than Tconvs in all tissues, and both subsets were less diverse in tumor than lymph nodes. Detection of some of the top 100 tumor clones in both invaded and non-invaded nodes suggests recirculation between tumor and draining nodes. The tumor top-100 clone tracking analysis could be carried out in only two patients.

Memory conventional CD4 T cells were sorted as CD4+ CD45RA- CD25- cells. Tumor-draining lymph nodes were classified as non-invaded or invaded according to the absence or presence of metastatic tumor cells. Before staining and sorting, a Miltenyi Pan T Cell isolation kit was used to pre-enrich the T cells. Immunohistochemistry for estrogen receptor, progesterone receptor, HER2 and Ki-67 was used to characterize the primary tumors. Within a few hours after surgery, the fresh surgical tissue was processed by cutting it into small fragments. Tissue fragments were enzymatically digested with Liberase TL plus DNase for roughly 20 minutes and filtered through a 40-micrometer strainer. After DAPI live/dead staining, cells were sorted on a BD FACS Aria II, reaching roughly 98-99% purity. Sorted cells were lysed in TCL buffer, and RNA was purified using a Norgen Single Cell RNA purification kit that included DNase treatment.

Material for sequencing was sorted memory CD4+ effector T cells from a lymph node. Read against the paper, the sample's cell subset or site label means: CD45RA-negative sorted CD4+ T cells (memory Tconv or effector/memory Treg). The V and J genes are TRBV7-2 and TRBJ2-1, with TRBD1 matching 8 junction bases. This TCR derives from a female donor with luminal breast cancer. The CDR3 region: CASKLTGGSYNEQFF. Read as DNA, the sequence is TGTGCCAGCAAACTCACAGGGGGCTCCTACAATGAGCAGTTCTTC.